This paragraph reports one T cell receptor (beta chain). Its cognate antigen is unknown. The sample comes from a study of a mutant IDH1 vaccine in newly diagnosed glioma. Study as a whole: Patients' prior therapy spanned radiotherapy, temozolomide, or both; most underwent both.

The germline V gene encodes CDR1 SGHDT and CDR2 YYEEEE. The V end lost 2 bases, the J end lost 1 base, and 12 bases lay between the germline ends. This CDR3 contains 15 residues. The time point denotes: week 47, end of study. Topical imiquimod accompanied each vaccine dose, which consisted of 300 ug of mutant IDH1 20-mer peptide. TCRdb keeps only in-frame clones here, not all; method: immunoSEQ multiplex PCR. The table shows approximately 30,000 clones, with about 93% occurring only once. This chain joins TRBV5-6 and TRBJ2-5; possible D gene TRBD1, 5 bases. The sequences come from PBMCs, collected from a glioma patient whose treatment included an IDH1 peptide vaccine. The sequence derives from a woman aged 40 to 50 with glioma. This chain's CDR3 is CASSFQGYSQETQYF. The DNA for the CDR3 is TGTGCCAGCAGCTTCCAGGGCTATTCCCAAGAGACCCAGTACTTC.